This T cell receptor (beta chain) derives from a study of blood T cells in healthy people across ages. Concerning this clonotype itself: Its specificity is unknown.

A minimum of 7 million PBMCs was isolated per sample. General study points: Per million T cells, TCR beta diversity dropped roughly linearly as age increased. When one million T cells were used, diversity estimates were thought to be underestimates.

Germline V CDR1 and CDR2: SGDLS, YYNGEE. The CDR3 runs to 13 residues. V gave up 0 bases and J gave up 7 bases, with 10 bases separating them. Sample-barcoded 5' priming and a J-beta primer mix drove a second PCR of 7 to 11 cycles. TCRdb independently ran MiXCR on the 5' RACE reads; one entry per CDR3 protein. The sample lists nearly 800,000 distinct CDR3 sequences, 45% to 70% occurring once. The TCR was taken from a man in his forties in good health. The source material was blood. This chain uses TRBV9 with TRBJ1-1; D gene unclear. CDR3 protein: CASSVVPGDEAFF. The CDR3 DNA reads TGTGCCAGCAGCGTAGTACCTGGTGATGAAGCTTTCTTT.